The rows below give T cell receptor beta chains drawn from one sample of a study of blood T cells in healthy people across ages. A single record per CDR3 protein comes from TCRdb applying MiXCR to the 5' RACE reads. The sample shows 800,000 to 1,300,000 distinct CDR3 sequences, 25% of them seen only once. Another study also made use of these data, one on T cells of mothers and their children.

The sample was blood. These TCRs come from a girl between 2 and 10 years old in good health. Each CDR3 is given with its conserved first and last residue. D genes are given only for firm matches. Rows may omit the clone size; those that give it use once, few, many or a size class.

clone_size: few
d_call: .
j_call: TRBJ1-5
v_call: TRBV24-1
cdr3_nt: TGTGCCCCGATCGAGGCTGGCCTCACCCAGCCCCAGCATTTT
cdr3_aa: CAPIEAGLTQPQHF

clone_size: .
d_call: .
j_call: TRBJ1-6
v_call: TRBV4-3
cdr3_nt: TGCGCCAGCAGCCAAGGTGCGGTGAATTCACCCCTCCACTTT
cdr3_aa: CASSQGAVNSPLHF

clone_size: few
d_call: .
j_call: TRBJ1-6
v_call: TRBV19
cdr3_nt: TGTGCCAGTAGTATCTTCGAAGGGAATTCACCCCTCCACTTT
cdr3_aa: CASSIFEGNSPLHF

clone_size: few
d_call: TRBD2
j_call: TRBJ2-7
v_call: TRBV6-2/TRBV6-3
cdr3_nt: TGTGCCAGCACTAGCGGGAGCACCGTCAACGAGCAGTACTTC
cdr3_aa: CASTSGSTVNEQYF

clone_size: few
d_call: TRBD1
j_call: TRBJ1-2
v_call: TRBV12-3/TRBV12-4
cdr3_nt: TGTGCCAGCACCGACCTACGACAGGGGCGTCCTCCCGGCTACACCTTC
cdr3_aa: CASTDLRQGRPPGYTF

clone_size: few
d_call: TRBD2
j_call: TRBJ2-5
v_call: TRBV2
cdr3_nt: TGTGCCAGCAGTGAGGAGGGACTATACCAAGAGACCCAGTACTTC
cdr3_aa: CASSEEGLYQETQYF

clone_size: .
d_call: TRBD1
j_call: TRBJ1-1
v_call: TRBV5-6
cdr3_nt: TGTGCCAGCAGACCACAGGGGTGGGACACTGAAGCTTTCTTT
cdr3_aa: CASRPQGWDTEAFF

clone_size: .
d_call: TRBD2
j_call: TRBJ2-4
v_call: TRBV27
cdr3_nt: TGTGCCAGCAGTTCGGGACTAGCGGGAGATCTCATTCAGTACTTC
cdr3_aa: CASSSGLAGDLIQYF

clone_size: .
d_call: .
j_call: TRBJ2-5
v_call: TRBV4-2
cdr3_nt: TGTGCCAGCAGCCAAAACTTCCAGGGCCTTGAGACCCAGTACTTC
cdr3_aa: CASSQNFQGLETQYF

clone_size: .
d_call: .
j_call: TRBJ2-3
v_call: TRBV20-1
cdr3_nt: TGCAGTGCTCCGACCGGGCTCACAGATACGCAGTATTTT
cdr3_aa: CSAPTGLTDTQYF

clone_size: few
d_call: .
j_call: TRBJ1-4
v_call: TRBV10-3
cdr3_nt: TGTGCCACCCGGGGTGAGGAAGAAAAACTGTTTTTT
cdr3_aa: CATRGEEEKLFF

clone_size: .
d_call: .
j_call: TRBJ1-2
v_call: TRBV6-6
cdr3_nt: TGTGCCAGCAGCTCCGCACAGCCGATCTATGGCTACACCTTC
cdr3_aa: CASSSAQPIYGYTF

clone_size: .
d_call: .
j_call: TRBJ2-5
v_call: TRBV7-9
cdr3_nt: TGTGCCAGCAGCTTAGTGGCGGGAAACCAAGAGACCCAGTACTTC
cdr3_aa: CASSLVAGNQETQYF

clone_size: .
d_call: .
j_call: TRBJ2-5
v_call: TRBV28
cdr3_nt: TGTGCCAGCAGTGCTCCCCGGGAGAAGGAAGAGACCCAGTACTTC
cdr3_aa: CASSAPREKEETQYF

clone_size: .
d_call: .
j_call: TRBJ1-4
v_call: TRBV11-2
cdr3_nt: TGTGCCAGCAGCTTTGGGGGGTTTGATGAAAAACTGTTTTTT
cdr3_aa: CASSFGGFDEKLFF

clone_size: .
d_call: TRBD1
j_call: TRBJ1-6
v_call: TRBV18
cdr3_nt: TGTGCCAGCTCAGGCGACAGGGAGGGCTCACCCCTCCACTTT
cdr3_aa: CASSGDREGSPLHF

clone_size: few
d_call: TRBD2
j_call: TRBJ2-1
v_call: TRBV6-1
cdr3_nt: TGTGCCAGCTTATGGGGGGGTGAGGAGGAGCAGTTCTTC
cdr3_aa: CASLWGGEEEQFF

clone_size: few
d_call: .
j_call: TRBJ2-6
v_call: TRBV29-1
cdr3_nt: TGCAGCGTTGGGCCCACCCTCTCTGGGGCCAACGTCCTGACTTTC
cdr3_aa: CSVGPTLSGANVLTF

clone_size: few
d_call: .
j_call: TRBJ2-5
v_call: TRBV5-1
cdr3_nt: TGCGCCAGCAGACGACCGGAGACCCAGTACTTC
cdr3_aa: CASRRPETQYF

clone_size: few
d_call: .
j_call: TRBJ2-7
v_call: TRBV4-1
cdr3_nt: TGCGCCAGCAGCCAAGATACTGGCATAACGGACGAGCAGTACTTC
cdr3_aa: CASSQDTGITDEQYF

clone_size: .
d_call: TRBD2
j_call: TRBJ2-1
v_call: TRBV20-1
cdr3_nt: TGCAGTGCTCTCTTCTCTATAGGGACTAGCGGCCCCAATGAGCAGTTCTTC
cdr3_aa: CSALFSIGTSGPNEQFF

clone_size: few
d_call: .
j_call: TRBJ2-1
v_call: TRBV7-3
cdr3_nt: TGTGCCAACAGCCCCCGACCCGGGGGTGAGCAGTTCTTC
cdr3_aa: CANSPRPGGEQFF

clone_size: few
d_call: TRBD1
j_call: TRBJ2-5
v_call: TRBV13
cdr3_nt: TGTGCCAGCAGCGCCACCGGACAGGGCCAAGAGACCCAGTACTTC
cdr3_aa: CASSATGQGQETQYF

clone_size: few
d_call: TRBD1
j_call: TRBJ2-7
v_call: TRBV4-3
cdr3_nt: TGCGCCAGCAGCCAATATGGGACAGGGGGGATTACTGGCTATTACGAGCAGTACTTC
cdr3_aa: CASSQYGTGGITGYYEQYF

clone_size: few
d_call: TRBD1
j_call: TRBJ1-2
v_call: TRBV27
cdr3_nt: TGTGCCAGCAGTCCCACAGGGGCGGCTAACTATGGCTACACCTTC
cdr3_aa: CASSPTGAANYGYTF

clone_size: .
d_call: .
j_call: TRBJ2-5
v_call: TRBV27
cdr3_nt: TGTGCCAGCAGTTTAGAGAGGGGGGGGACCCAGTACTTC
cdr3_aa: CASSLERGGTQYF